Listed below are T cell receptor beta chains from one sample, sequenced in a study of blood T cell repertoires in COVID-19. The protocol was immunoSEQ multiplex PCR, while the TCRdb copy is restricted to in-frame clones and leaves out a portion. The sample records approximately 240,000 clones, around 82% being singletons. The sample was peripheral blood. The receptors were sampled from a young woman who had recovered from COVID-19. Both conserved end residues are part of each CDR3. D genes are given only for firm matches. Only some rows state a clone size, as once, few, many or a class for expanded clones.

j_call | d_call | cdr3_length | clone_size | v_call | cdr3_nt | cdr3_aa
TRBJ1-2 | . | 13 | . | TRBV11-2 | TGTGCCAGCAGCTTAGACAGGGGAAGAGGCTACACCTTC | CASSLDRGRGYTF
TRBJ1-4 | . | 16 | . | TRBV9 | TGTGCCAGCAGCGACGGATCAGGGACAACTAATGAAAAACTGTTTTTT | CASSDGSGTTNEKLFF
TRBJ2-3 | TRBD2 | 18 | . | TRBV18 | TGTGCCAGCTCACCACTACCGGGACTAGCAACTAGCACAGATACGCAGTATTTT | CASSPLPGLATSTDTQYF
TRBJ2-7 | TRBD1 | 17 | . | TRBV28 | TGTGCCAGCACCGATCTCCGGGACAGGGGGCTTGAGAACGAGCAGTACTTC | CASTDLRDRGLENEQYF
TRBJ2-7 | TRBD1 | 14 | . | TRBV5-5 | TGTGCCAGCAGCCCTCAGAGGGGGCCGGGAGAGCAGTACTTC | CASSPQRGPGEQYF
TRBJ2-2 | . | 14 | . | TRBV10-1 | TGCGCCAGCAGGGAGGGCATCAACACCGGGGAGCTGTTTTTT | CASREGINTGELFF
TRBJ1-1 | . | 15 | . | TRBV11-2 | TGTGCCAGCAGCCCTACCGGGACATTGAACACTGAAGCTTTCTTT | CASSPTGTLNTEAFF
TRBJ1-2 | . | 13 | . | TRBV13 | TGTGCCAGCAGCTTGGTGTCGGGGGGTGGCTACACCTTC | CASSLVSGGGYTF
TRBJ2-7 | TRBD1 | 15 | . | TRBV9 | TGTGCCAGCAGCGTAGGGACAGGGAGCACCTACGAGCAGTACTTC | CASSVGTGSTYEQYF
TRBJ2-1 | TRBD2 | 16 | . | TRBV28 | TGTGCCAGCAGTTTATGGGGGACTATACTAAACAATGAGCAGTTCTTC | CASSLWGTILNNEQFF
TRBJ1-4 | TRBD1 | 15 | once | TRBV30 | TGTGCCTGGAGCAAGAACAGGGGTGGAAATGAAAAACTGTTTTTT | CAWSKNRGGNEKLFF
TRBJ2-7 | TRBD2 | 14 | . | TRBV5-1 | TGCGCCAGCAGCTGGAGTACTAGCGCCTACGAGCAGTACTTC | CASSWSTSAYEQYF
TRBJ2-2 | TRBD1 | 16 | . | TRBV28 | TGTGCCAGCAGTCCGCCGGACAGGGCCGACACCGGGGAGCTGTTTTTT | CASSPPDRADTGELFF
TRBJ2-5 | . | 14 | . | TRBV7-9 | TGTGCCAGTAGCTTACAGACAGGACAAGAGACCCAGTACTTC | CASSLQTGQETQYF
TRBJ1-2 | . | 15 | . | TRBV25-1 | TGTGCCAGCAGTGAGGCTACAGGGCTCACCTATGGCTACACCTTC | CASSEATGLTYGYTF
TRBJ2-3 | . | 12 | . | TRBV2 | TGTGCCAGCAGTGACGGACTGTATACGCAGTATTTT | CASSDGLYTQYF
TRBJ1-1 | . | 16 | . | TRBV6-1 | TGTGCCAGCAGTGAACCCCCTGGGGGGGGGAACACTGAAGCTTTCTTT | CASSEPPGGGNTEAFF
TRBJ2-7 | . | 11 | . | TRBV12-3/TRBV12-4 | TGTGCCAGCAGTTGGGGCCTCGAGCAGTACTTC | CASSWGLEQYF
TRBJ2-7 | . | 13 | . | TRBV10-3 | TGTGCCATCAGTGAGTCGTCGGGAGTCGAGCAGTACTTC | CAISESSGVEQYF
TRBJ2-1 | . | 15 | . | TRBV28 | TGTGCCAGCAGTTTATGGGGCCCAGGAGGCGGTGAGCAGTTCTTC | CASSLWGPGGGEQFF
TRBJ2-7 | . | 17 | . | TRBV21-1 | TGTGCCAGCAGCAACTCCAACGAGGGACTAGGCTCCTACGAGCAGTACTTC | CASSNSNEGLGSYEQYF
TRBJ1-5 | . | 11 | . | TRBV7-2 | TGTGCCAGCAGCTCAGGGTGGGCCCAGCATTTT | CASSSGWAQHF
TRBJ2-1 | TRBD2 | 14 | . | TRBV6-6 | TGTGCCAGCAGTAGGCTAGCGGGTAACAATGAGCAGTTCTTC | CASSRLAGNNEQFF
TRBJ1-1 | . | 13 | . | TRBV28 | TGTGCCAGCAGTTTAAGGGGGTACACTGAAGCTTTCTTT | CASSLRGYTEAFF
TRBJ2-3 | . | 14 | . | TRBV6-5 | TGTGCCAGCAGTTCACAGACTAACACAGATACGCAGTATTTT | CASSSQTNTDTQYF
TRBJ1-1 | TRBD1 | 13 | . | TRBV7-6 | TGTGCCAGCAGTCTCGGACAGGGGTCTGAAGCTTTCTTT | CASSLGQGSEAFF